Each of the 27 T cell receptor beta chains below was sequenced from the same sample in a study of shared clonotypes between healthy human individuals. The table came from immunoSEQ multiplex PCR; TCRdb's copy has only in-frame clones and leaves some out. Of roughly 2.6 million clones in the sample, approximately 90% were seen once. What was sequenced was naive CD4+ T cells sorted from blood. The subset here: CD45RA+ positively selected. These receptors all come from a man between 18 and 29 years old in good health.

This chain connects TRBV5-1 to TRBJ2-1; D is undetermined. This CDR3 contains 13 residues. V was trimmed by 0 bases and J by 7 bases, leaving 8 bases between them. Per the germline V gene, CDR1 is SGHRS and CDR2 is YFSETQ. CDR3 sequence (DNA): TGCGCCAGCAGCTTGGCCCCAATGAATGAGCAGTTCTTC. Residues: CASSLAPMNEQFF.

The rearrangement joins TRBV10-3 to TRBJ1-2, with 7 bases identical to TRBD1. The CDR3 is 17 residues long. Germline trimming cut 0 bases from V and 2 bases from J; bases unmatched to any gene: 9. Germline V gene data show CDR1 as ENHRY and CDR2 as SYGVKD. The CDR3 spells CAISESRRTGTNYGYTF. The DNA for the CDR3 is TGTGCCATCAGTGAGTCGCGCCGGACAGGAACCAACTATGGCTACACCTTC.

The genes are TRBV19 and TRBJ1-2; 10 nucleotides line up with TRBD1. Germline V gene lookup returns CDR1 LNHDA and CDR2 SQIVND (reference sequence). This CDR3 is 16 amino acids long. Losses at the gene ends were 4 bases for V and 9 bases for J; bases not matched to a gene: 14. The CDR3 sequence: CASSTVPGQGYGRYTF. The DNA for the CDR3 is TGTGCCAGTAGTACTGTTCCGGGACAGGGGTACGGGCGCTACACCTTC.

In its sample, this clone was seen a few times. This sequence joins TRBV7-9 and TRBJ2-5; the D is unclear. The CDR3 consists of 13 residues. The V end lost 5 bases, the J end lost 5 bases, and 12 bases lay between the germline ends. Germline CDR1 reads SEHNR; CDR2 reads FQNEAQ (reference sequence). The CDR3 sequence: CASSPPGQETQYF. In nucleotides, the CDR3 is TGTGCCAGCAGCCCCCCCGGGCAGGAGACCCAGTACTTC. Looking up the rest from reference TRBV7-9 and TRBJ2-5 gives the full variable domain: DTGVSQNPRHKITKRGQNVTFRCDPISEHNRLYWYRQTLGQGPEFLTYFQNEAQLEKSRLLSDRFSAERPKGSFSTLEIQRTEQGDSAMYLCASSPPGQETQYFGPGTRLLVL.

The CDR3 loop is CASSYLRGGTDTQYF. The CDR3 nucleotides read TGTGCCAGCAGCTATCTAAGGGGAGGCACAGATACGCAGTATTTT. This chain links TRBV11-2 with TRBJ2-3, with D possibly being TRBD1 or TRBD2 (5 bases each). Deletions cut 4 bases from V and 1 base from J, with 12 bases between. Germline CDR1 and CDR2: SGHAT and FQNNGV. The CDR3 is made up of 15 amino acids.

The chain recombines TRBV16 with TRBJ1-6; D is ambiguous. Germline V gene sequence: CDR1 KGHSY, CDR2 FQNENV. CDR3 length equals 13 residues. Trimming pared 3 bases from V and 0 bases from J, leaving 0 bases between. The CDR3 DNA reads as TGTGCCAGCAGCCACTCCTATAATTCACCCCTCCACTTT. It specifies CASSHSYNSPLHF.

This clone was picked up a small number of times. The identical CDR3 is also encoded by other nucleotide sequences in the sample. The V call is TRBV20-1, the J call TRBJ1-1, with a weak D call TRBD1 (5 bases). This CDR3 spans 11 amino acids. Germline loops: CDR1 DFQATT, CDR2 SNEGSKA (reference sequence). V was shortened by 6 bases and J by 6 bases, with 11 bases between the two germline ends. In DNA form, the CDR3 reads TGCAGTGCGCCAAGGGGCTCTGAAGCTTTCTTT. Residues: CSAPRGSEAFF.

The rearrangement uses TRBV27 and TRBJ2-1; a weak D match, TRBD1 (6 bases). V was shortened by 7 bases and J by 14 bases, with 24 bases between the two germline ends. CDR3 size: 14 residues. Germline assignment: CDR1 MNHEY and CDR2 SMNVEV (reference sequence). The CDR3 here is CASKSALQGKSEFF. CDR3 in DNA: TGTGCCAGCAAATCGGCCTTACAGGGTAAATCGGAGTTCTTC.

The chain is built from TRBV29-1 and TRBJ2-1; 9 bases match TRBD2. CDR1 is SQVTM and CDR2 is ANQGSEA in the germline V gene. Germline trimming cut 6 bases from V and 7 bases from J; bases unmatched to any gene: 13. This CDR3 is built from 15 residues. CDR3 amino acids: CSVGKRLAAGNEQFF. DNA for the CDR3: TGCAGCGTGGGGAAAAGACTAGCGGCTGGGAATGAGCAGTTCTTC.

This rearrangement joins TRBV28 to TRBJ1-3; D uncertain. CDR3 length: 19 residues. V was shortened by 5 bases and J by 0 bases, with 23 bases between the two germline ends. Germline V gives CDR1 MDHEN, CDR2 SYDVKM. CDR3: CASSTVGRQLGDSGNTIYF. DNA for the CDR3: TGTGCCAGCAGTACTGTGGGCAGGCAGCTTGGGGACTCTGGAAACACCATATATTTT.

In the case of this clone: The same CDR3 arises from other DNA sequences in this sample as well. The chain carries TRBV4-3 and TRBJ1-5; D is perhaps TRBD1 (5 bases). V shed 0 bases and J shed 6 bases, with 9 bases lying between them. Germline V CDR1 and CDR2: LGHNA, YSLEER. This CDR3 region has 14 residues. The CDR3 DNA reads TGCGCCAGCAGCCAAGATCTGGGGACTCAGCCCCAGCATTTT. Translation gives CASSQDLGTQPQHF.

The genes are TRBV11-2 and TRBJ2-7; 9 bases are a match to TRBD1. Germline assignment: CDR1 SGHAT and CDR2 FQNNGV. CDR3 size: 14 residues. The trim removed 5 bases at V and 6 bases at J, leaving 8 bases unmatched. The CDR3, as DNA: TGTGCCAGCAGCCTCTGGGGACAGGGCATCGAGCAGTACTTC. Translated, it gives CASSLWGQGIEQYF.

J is TRBJ2-1 and V is TRBV7-9; 8 positions agree with TRBD1. Germline CDR1 and CDR2: SEHNR and FQNEAQ (reference sequence). The CDR3 length is 17 residues. V gave up 1 base and J gave up 7 bases; unmatched junction bases: 12. In DNA, the CDR3 is TGTGCCAGCAGCTTAGAGTTTGGGCAGGGGGCGCGGAATGAGCAGTTCTTC. It yields the protein CASSLEFGQGARNEQFF.

The chain employs TRBV6-4 and TRBJ2-1; D assignment may be TRBD1 or TRBD2 (5 bases each). This CDR3 contains 14 residues. Germline V CDR1 and CDR2: MRHNA, SNTAGT. Trimming shortened V by 4 bases and J by 8 bases, and 15 bases separated the two germline ends. The CDR3 bases are TGTGCCAGCAGTGCCAGGTGGGGGATCGATGAGCAGTTCTTC. Translation gives CASSARWGIDEQFF.

In nucleotides, the CDR3 is TGTGCCAGCAGCGTAAACCCTAGCGGGGGGAACACAGATACGCAGTATTTT. It encodes CASSVNPSGGNTDTQYF. The J gene is TRBJ2-3, the V gene TRBV9; 11 nucleotides match TRBD2. The CDR3 is made up of 17 amino acids. CDR1 is SGDLS, CDR2 YYNGEE, per germline. The V gene end was trimmed by 1 base and the J gene end by 2 bases; junction bases not matched to a gene: 6.

The genes are TRBV7-3 and TRBJ1-3; a possible D gene is TRBD1 (6 bases). Germline loops: CDR1 SGHTA, CDR2 FQGTGA. V was cut by 0 bases and J by 2 bases, with 8 bases left in between. The CDR3 length is 15 residues. DNA of the CDR3: TGTGCCAGCAGCTTAACGGCAGGGGCTGGAAACACCATATATTTT. It encodes CASSLTAGAGNTIYF.

This clone has only one observation. This chain connects TRBV2 to TRBJ1-1; the match to TRBD1 covers 7 bases. This CDR3 comprises 14 residues. The V segment lost 7 bases and the J segment 2 bases; nucleotides outside the gene matches: 7. In germline, CDR1 is SNHLY, CDR2 FYNNEI. The CDR3 DNA follows: TGTGCCAGCACTTTGAGGGGGCTTAACACTGAAGCTTTCTTT. It yields the protein CASTLRGLNTEAFF.

The chain combines TRBV5-1 with TRBJ2-1; TRBD2 agrees at 9 bases. V dropped 0 bases and J dropped 5; count of bases not matched to a gene: 6. Germline V gene lookup returns CDR1 SGHRS and CDR2 YFSETQ. This CDR3 has 16 residues. CDR3 sequence: CASSLAPGLANNEQFF. CDR3 in DNA: TGCGCCAGCAGCTTGGCGCCGGGACTAGCTAACAATGAGCAGTTCTTC.

This sequence joins TRBV19 and TRBJ1-3; maybe TRBD1 (5 bases). Germline-derived CDR1 and CDR2 are LNHDA and SQIVND (reference sequence). The CDR3 has 16 amino acids. The V and J ends lost 6 bases and 3 bases respectively, with 18 bases between them. CDR3 residues: CASSVGSSGIGNTIYF. CDR3 coding DNA: TGTGCCAGTAGCGTGGGATCGTCAGGGATTGGAAACACCATATATTTT.

The rearrangement uses TRBV7-9 and TRBJ2-5; D possibly corresponds to TRBD1 (5 bases). Germline CDR1 and CDR2: SEHNR and FQNEAQ (reference sequence). Trimming removed 6 bases from V and 4 bases from J, with 15 bases in between. The CDR3 runs to 14 residues. CDR3 in amino acids: CASRNQGYRETQYF. CDR3 sequence (DNA): TGTGCCAGCAGGAATCAGGGCTACCGAGAGACCCAGTACTTC.

This CDR3 is CAWSFMGGGQPQHF. In DNA form, the CDR3 reads TGTGCCTGGAGTTTCATGGGGGGGGGACAGCCCCAGCATTTT. The chain combines TRBV30 with TRBJ1-5; TRBD1 is a possible D gene (5 bases). Germline V lookup: CDR1 GTSNPN, CDR2 SVGIG (reference sequence). Trimming cost V 2 bases and J 7 bases, with 15 bases left between them. CDR3 length: 14 amino acids.

As concerns this clone: Other DNA sequences in the sample encode the same CDR3. This chain connects TRBV29-1 to TRBJ1-2; TRBD1 might be the D (6 bases). Per germline, CDR1 SQVTM and CDR2 ANQGSEA. Trimming pared 4 bases from V and 2 bases from J, leaving 11 bases between. The CDR3 spans 13 residues. The CDR3 DNA reads TGCAGCGTTGTATCGACAGGCAACTATGGCTACACCTTC. Its protein product is CSVVSTGNYGYTF.

The rearrangement links TRBV28 to TRBJ2-5, with no clear D. The germline V gene encodes CDR1 MDHEN and CDR2 SYDVKM. Trimming pared 2 bases from V and 4 bases from J, leaving 5 bases between. The CDR3 is made up of 12 amino acids. The CDR3 nucleotides read TGTGCCAGCAGTTTAGGGCTAGAGACCCAGTACTTC. It specifies CASSLGLETQYF.

The V call is TRBV30, the J call TRBJ2-1; TRBD2 agrees at 15 bases. The germline V gene has CDR1 GTSNPN and CDR2 SVGIG (reference sequence). The CDR3 has 17 residues. V gave up 1 base and J gave up 6 bases; unmatched junction bases: 7. The CDR3 DNA is TGTGCCTGGAGTGGAACCCGGACTAGCGGGAGGGCCAATGAGCAGTTCTTC. This translates into CAWSGTRTSGRANEQFF.

The rearrangement links TRBV7-8 to TRBJ2-5; D gene uncertain. The CDR3 contains 15 residues. The V end lost 2 bases, the J end lost 2 bases, and 12 bases lay between the germline ends. Germline CDR1 is SGHVS and CDR2 is FQNEAQ. CDR3 in DNA: TGTGCCAGCAGCTTACTAGGGTTAACACAAGAGACCCAGTACTTC. Amino acids: CASSLLGLTQETQYF.

This chain uses TRBV28 with TRBJ1-5; 11 bases fit TRBD1. With 6 bases clipped from V and 7 bases from J, the junction kept 8 bases outside the gene matches. Germline CDR1 reads MDHEN; CDR2 reads SYDVKM. The CDR3 length is 15 residues. This CDR3 reads CASSPGQGGRQPQHF. The CDR3 bases are TGTGCCAGCAGCCCGGGACAGGGGGGCAGGCAGCCCCAGCATTTT.

The rearrangement uses TRBV6-6 and TRBJ1-1; D call uncertain. Germline V CDR1 and CDR2: MNHNY, SVGAGI (reference sequence). This CDR3 contains 13 residues. Trimming removed 6 bases from V and 2 bases from J, with 10 bases in between. CDR3 DNA: TGTGCCAGCAGGGAGCAACACAACACTGAAGCTTTCTTT. Protein: CASREQHNTEAFF.